This T cell receptor beta chain was sequenced for a study of shared clonotypes between healthy human individuals. V was clipped by 3 bases and J by 7 bases, with 12 bases between them. Germline assignment: CDR1 MNHNS and CDR2 SASEGT. The CDR3 extends over 13 amino acids. The protocol was immunoSEQ multiplex PCR, while the TCRdb copy is restricted to in-frame clones and leaves out a portion. The sample lists some 2,400,000 clones, almost 96% seen once, with around 0.13% in the top ten. As concerns this clone: What it binds is not known.

General study points: Shared across a few donors were 5% to 6% of the naive CD4 clonotypes. Although depth was large, rarefaction showed that sequencing of the sorted subsets was incomplete. The study sampled only blood, and tissue repertoires likely differ.

Nashville, Tennessee was home to all donors, who were Caucasian adults. Sequenced input: naive CD4+ T cells sorted from blood. Subset given: CD45RA+ positively selected. V gene TRBV6-1 combines with J gene TRBJ1-2; D may be TRBD1 (5 bases). This TCR came from a man younger than 35 in good health. CDR3 sequence: CASSDWGVSGYTF. The CDR3, as DNA: TGTGCCAGCAGTGACTGGGGGGTCTCTGGCTACACCTTC.